These 11 T cell receptor beta chains share one sample of origin, sequenced in a study of cytomegalovirus exposure and HLA in healthy donors. The PCR employed 60 Vbeta primers together with 13 Jbeta primers. The method was immunoSEQ multiplex PCR; TCRdb's version includes in-frame clones alone and lacks a portion of them. This repertoire shows 95,000 to 150,000 clones, over 15% found once; its top ten account for around 2.6%. The source material was PBMCs. These TCRs come from a female donor in good health and CMV-seropositive.

The chain has TRBV6-1 and TRBJ1-3; 9 bases are a match to TRBD1. Trimming at V came to 4 bases and at J to 0 bases, leaving 7 bases not matched to a gene. Per germline, CDR1 MNHNS and CDR2 SASEGT. This CDR3 region has 17 residues. The CDR3 is CASSARGQGHSGNTIYF. The CDR3 nucleotides are TGTGCCAGCAGTGCCCGGGGACAGGGCCACTCTGGAAACACCATATATTTT.

The V and J genes are TRBV5-1 and TRBJ2-1, with 7 nucleotides matching TRBD2. V was clipped by 5 bases and J by 9 bases; unmatched bases: 8. This CDR3 has 13 residues. CDR1 and CDR2 (germline): SGHRS, YFSETQ. The CDR3 reads CASREGGEGEQFF. CDR3 bases: TGCGCCAGCAGAGAGGGCGGGGAGGGTGAGCAGTTCTTC.

The sample holds a few counts of this clone. The chain has TRBV10-1 and TRBJ2-3, with D possibly matching TRBD1 (5 bases). V shed 5 bases and J shed 0 bases, with 9 bases lying between them. Germline assignment: CDR1 WNHNN and CDR2 SYGVQD (reference sequence). This CDR3 has 14 residues. The CDR3 reads CASSRSGSTDTQYF. CDR3 coding DNA: TGCGCCAGCAGTCGGTCAGGGAGCACAGATACGCAGTATTTT.

This clone showed up just a few times. The CDR3 protein is CAIKGQGDEQYF. The CDR3 nucleotides read TGTGCCATCAAGGGACAGGGGGACGAGCAGTACTTC. The gene calls are TRBV10-3 and TRBJ2-7, with 11 nucleotides matching TRBD1. V trimming: 7 bases; J trimming: 5 bases; junction bases outside the gene matches: 1. CDR3 length equals 12 residues. Per the germline V gene, CDR1 is ENHRY and CDR2 is SYGVKD.

This clone has more than one count but fewer than ten. The chain couples TRBV4-2 to TRBJ1-2; D possibly corresponds to TRBD1 (5 bases). Trimming left V 1 base short and J 8 bases short, with 17 bases between. The CDR3 is made up of 15 amino acids. CDR1 LGHNA and CDR2 YNFKEQ come from the germline V gene. The CDR3 coding sequence is TGTGCCAGCAGCCAAGCTTCTGGGCAGGGCTTGGGCTACACCTTC. As protein: CASSQASGQGLGYTF.

A few counts support this clone. This chain connects TRBV19 to TRBJ1-5, with 9 bases identical to TRBD1. This CDR3 is 16 amino acids long. With V trimmed by 3 bases and J by 4 bases, 7 bases remained unmatched. The germline gives CDR1 LNHDA, CDR2 SQIVND (reference sequence). CDR3 sequence: CASSIFRDRVNQPQHF. For the CDR3, the DNA is TGTGCCAGTAGTATTTTTAGGGACAGGGTGAATCAGCCCCAGCATTTT.

This clone has more than one count but fewer than ten. The rearrangement links TRBV30 to TRBJ2-7; D uncertain. From germline, CDR1 is GTSNPN and CDR2 SVGIG (reference sequence). The CDR3 contains 13 residues. V lost 0 bases and J 2 bases, leaving 8 bases between the germline ends. This CDR3 reads CAWSVGTAYEQYF. The CDR3, as DNA: TGTGCCTGGAGTGTAGGCACAGCCTACGAGCAGTACTTC.

The chain links TRBV2 to TRBJ1-5, with 9 bases matching TRBD1. The V and J ends lost 6 bases and 6 bases, in that order; junction bases with no gene match: 9. There are 15 residues in the CDR3. Germline V gene data show CDR1 as SNHLY and CDR2 as FYNNEI. In nucleotides, the CDR3 is TGTGCCAGCAGCCCCGACAGGGGGGGCTTTCAGCCCCAGCATTTT. It yields the protein CASSPDRGGFQPQHF.

This clone came up a few times. The rearrangement links TRBV2 to TRBJ1-5; 12 bases match TRBD1. V gave up 3 bases and J gave up 5 bases; unmatched junction bases: 5. Looked up from germline, CDR1 is SNHLY and CDR2 is FYNNEI. The length of the CDR3 is 16 residues. CDR3 coding DNA: TGTGCCAGCAGTGAGAGGGACAGGGGGCCCTATCAGCCCCAGCATTTT. Protein sequence: CASSERDRGPYQPQHF.

This clone was seen more than once but under ten times. The rearrangement links TRBV30 to TRBJ1-2; tentative D call: TRBD1 (5 bases). The CDR3 has 12 residues. V was clipped by 5 bases and J by 4 bases, with 11 bases between them. CDR1 and CDR2 from the germline V gene are GTSNPN and SVGIG (reference sequence). The CDR3, as DNA: TGTGCCTGGGTTCCAGGGCCCTATGGCTACACCTTC. This codes for CAWVPGPYGYTF.

The chain uses TRBV14 and TRBJ2-7; tentatively, D is TRBD1 (6 bases). The germline gives CDR1 SGHDN, CDR2 FVKESK. Trimming took 3 bases from V and 3 from J, leaving 18 bases between them. The CDR3 contains 16 residues. CDR3 DNA: TGTGCCAGCAGCCAGGTAGCCGGGACACACAACTACGAGCAGTACTTC. The encoded protein is CASSQVAGTHNYEQYF.